One sample yielded the 6 T cell receptor beta chains listed below, sequenced in a study of cytomegalovirus exposure and HLA in healthy donors. Amplification used 60 Vbeta primers and 13 Jbeta primers. Here immunoSEQ multiplex PCR was the method, and the copy in TCRdb shows in-frame clones only, minus some. Of approximately 87,000 clones in the sample, approximately 84% were seen once. The material sequenced was PBMCs. The receptor set was obtained from a woman under 30 in good health and CMV-seropositive.

The chain recombines TRBV28 with TRBJ2-5, with 12 bases fitting TRBD2. Germline CDR1 is MDHEN and CDR2 is SYDVKM. Trimming took 5 bases from V and 2 from J; bases not matched to a gene: 15. The CDR3 runs to 19 residues. The CDR3 sequence is CASSRTSGRPSLQQETQYF. The DNA of the CDR3 is TGTGCCAGCAGTAGAACTAGCGGGAGGCCCAGTCTACAGCAAGAGACCCAGTACTTC.

V is TRBV19 and J is TRBJ1-1; the match to TRBD1 covers 7 bases. The CDR3 runs to 15 residues. The ends lost 5 bases at V and 2 bases at J; junction bases unmatched: 8. From germline, CDR1 is LNHDA and CDR2 SQIVND (reference sequence). This CDR3 is CASSPSTGINTEAFF. The CDR3 DNA reads as TGTGCCAGTAGTCCTTCGACAGGGATCAACACTGAAGCTTTCTTT.

The rearrangement links TRBV20-1 to TRBJ2-1; D gene uncertain. V was pared by 6 bases and J by 10 bases, with 10 bases between. Looked up from germline, CDR1 is DFQATT and CDR2 is SNEGSKA (reference sequence). This CDR3 region has 10 residues. For the CDR3, the DNA is TGCAGTGCCGATACAGAAGAGCAGTTCTTC. This codes for CSADTEEQFF.

The chain combines TRBV21-1 with TRBJ1-5. TRBV21-1 is recorded as a pseudogene. The CDR3 has 17 amino acids. CDR3 in amino acids: CASSKGGCGACSWPQHF. The CDR3 DNA is TGTGCCAGCAGCAAAGGAGGGTGTGGCGCATGTTCGTGGCCCCAGCATTTT.

The chain is built from TRBV27 and TRBJ2-1, with D hard to call. Germline V gives CDR1 MNHEY, CDR2 SMNVEV (reference sequence). V gave up 2 bases and J gave up 0 bases, with 8 bases separating them. This CDR3 contains 15 residues. CDR3 amino acids: CASSLAASSYNEQFF. The CDR3, as DNA: TGTGCCAGCAGTTTAGCCGCGAGCTCCTACAATGAGCAGTTCTTC.

The rearrangement joins TRBV6-5 to TRBJ1-6; D is perhaps TRBD1 (5 bases). The CDR3 is made up of 15 amino acids. Germline-derived CDR1 and CDR2 are MNHEY and SVGAGI. Trimming pared 8 bases from V and 0 bases from J, leaving 11 bases between. The CDR3 spells CASWGRGSYNSPLHF. The CDR3 bases are TGTGCCAGCTGGGGTAGGGGCTCCTATAATTCACCCCTCCACTTT.